This is a list of T cell receptor beta chains from one sample in a study of blood T cell repertoires in COVID-19. Produced via immunoSEQ multiplex PCR; TCRdb's table is partial and in-frame only. Of approximately 190,000 clones listed, 65% to 85% are singletons. Sequenced material: PBMCs or T cells enriched from blood (not recorded which). The receptor source for this set is a woman aged 25 to 39 who had been exposed to COVID-19. CDR3s include the opening cysteine and the closing phenylalanine or tryptophan. Fields, in order: D gene, clone size, J gene, V gene, CDR3 DNA, CDR3 protein. A D gene is named only where the DNA matches it firmly. Rows give clone size only sometimes, using once, few, many, or a class for an expanded clone.

.	.	TRBJ1-1	TRBV6-5	TGTGCCAGCAGTTCATCCACAGGGAACACTGAAGCTTTCTTT	CASSSSTGNTEAFF
TRBD1	few	TRBJ2-7	TRBV11-3	TGTGCCAGCTCCTCGGGACAGGGCTACGAGCAGTACTTC	CASSSGQGYEQYF
.	.	TRBJ2-3	TRBV3-1/TRBV3-2	TGTGCCAGCAGCCCTTCAGTAGATACGCAGTATTTT	CASSPSVDTQYF
.	.	TRBJ2-7	TRBV19	TGTGCCAGTAGCCCGTGGGGGGACGAGCAGTACTTC	CASSPWGDEQYF
.	.	TRBJ1-4	TRBV4-1	TGCGCCAGCAGCCAAGATCGCACAGACCGATCCATTAATGAAAAACTGTTTTTT	CASSQDRTDRSINEKLFF
.	.	TRBJ1-4	TRBV6-6	TGTGCCAGCAGTTACCCCGACTGGATTAATGAAAAACTGTTTTTT	CASSYPDWINEKLFF
.	.	TRBJ2-7	TRBV5-1	TGCGCCAGCAGCTTGGGTCCACTCCAATACGAGCAGTACTTC	CASSLGPLQYEQYF
.	few	TRBJ2-7	TRBV6-5	TGTGCCAGCAGTTTGGACTGGACCGGCGAGCAGTACTTC	CASSLDWTGEQYF
.	.	TRBJ1-1	TRBV4-3	TGCGCCAGCAGCCAAAGTACGGGGGGCACTGAAGCTTTCTTT	CASSQSTGGTEAFF
.	.	TRBJ2-7	TRBV29-1	TGCAGCGTTGTCCCGAGGGCCACCTACGAGCAGTACTTC	CSVVPRATYEQYF
TRBD2	.	TRBJ2-1	TRBV27	TGTGCCAGCAGTTTATCAGTAGCGGGGGGCTACAATGAGCAGTTCTTC	CASSLSVAGGYNEQFF
TRBD2	.	TRBJ2-1	TRBV4-2	TGTGCCCGCCGCCCCGACGGGGGGGGGAACAATGAGCAGTTCTTC	CARRPDGGGNNEQFF
TRBD2	.	TRBJ2-5	TRBV20-1	TGCAGTGCTAGTCCAGCGGGGGGGCCAGAGACCCAGTACTTC	CSASPAGGPETQYF
.	few	TRBJ1-1	TRBV7-9	TGTGCCAGCCTCCCGGCCCTAGGGAACACTGAAGCTTTCTTT	CASLPALGNTEAFF
.	.	TRBJ2-1	TRBV7-9	TGTGCCAGCAGCTTAGAGATGCCAGTCAATGAGCAGTTCTTC	CASSLEMPVNEQFF
.	.	TRBJ2-5	TRBV9	TGTGCCAGCAGCGGCTCAGGGGTCCAAGAGACCCAGTACTTC	CASSGSGVQETQYF
TRBD1	.	TRBJ1-4	TRBV5-4	TGTGCCAGCAGTTTACCGGGACAGGGGAGAGGAAAACTGTTTTTT	CASSLPGQGRGKLFF
.	.	TRBJ1-5	TRBV7-3	TGTGCCAGCAGCTTGGAGACAGGCAATCAGCCCCAGCATTTT	CASSLETGNQPQHF
.	.	TRBJ1-1	TRBV9	TGTGCCAGCAGCGTAGAGACAGGGAACACTGAAGCTTTCTTT	CASSVETGNTEAFF
TRBD2	.	TRBJ2-5	TRBV7-8	TGTGCCAGCAGCTTCCGGGGGGGCCTGGAGACCCAGTACTTC	CASSFRGGLETQYF
TRBD1	.	TRBJ2-7	TRBV25-1	TGTGCCAGCAGTGTGGGACAGCAAGCCTACGAGCAGTACTTC	CASSVGQQAYEQYF
TRBD1	.	TRBJ1-5	TRBV3-1/TRBV3-2	TGTGCCAGCGGCTCTGACAGGGTGCAGCCCCAGCATTTT	CASGSDRVQPQHF
.	.	TRBJ1-1	TRBV2	TGTGCCAGTCCGTCTGGGGCGGCCACTGAAGCTTTCTTT	CASPSGAATEAFF
.	.	TRBJ2-1	TRBV19	TGTGCCAGTAGTATGAGTAACGATGAGCAGTTCTTC	CASSMSNDEQFF
TRBD2	.	TRBJ2-1	TRBV12-3/TRBV12-4	TGTGCCAGCCGAGCGGGGGGGTCCAATGAGCAGTTCTTC	CASRAGGSNEQFF
TRBD1	.	TRBJ1-2	TRBV7-2	TGTGCCAGCAGTTCACTCAGGGGGAGTAACTATGGCTACACCTTC	CASSSLRGSNYGYTF
TRBD1	.	TRBJ1-5	TRBV6-5	TGTGCCAGCAGGCGGACAGGGCAACGGCCCCAGCATTTT	CASRRTGQRPQHF
.	.	TRBJ2-1	TRBV7-5	TGTGCCAGAAGCCCGAGCGGTAGACGGGGGGGCCTTGGCAATGAGCAGTTCTTC	CARSPSGRRGGLGNEQFF
.	.	TRBJ1-1	TRBV7-2	TGTGCCAGCAGCCCTCCCCTGGGGGAGGCTGAAGCTTTCTTT	CASSPPLGEAEAFF
.	.	TRBJ1-2	TRBV6-5	TGTGCCAGCAGCCCCCAATCCAGGGCTAACTATGGCTACACCTTC	CASSPQSRANYGYTF
TRBD1	.	TRBJ1-5	TRBV7-8	TGTGCCAGCAGCCTCAGACAGGGGGCAGGCAATCAGCCCCAGCATTTT	CASSLRQGAGNQPQHF
TRBD2	.	TRBJ2-4	TRBV2	TGTGCCAGCAAAAATAGCGGGGGACTAGCCAAAAACATTCAGTACTTC	CASKNSGGLAKNIQYF
TRBD2	.	TRBJ2-4	TRBV4-1	TGCGCCAGCAGCCAAGTGCTCGGGGGGACCGGGGCCAAAAACATTCAGTACTTC	CASSQVLGGTGAKNIQYF
.	.	TRBJ1-2	TRBV14	TGTGCCAGCAGCCAAGCTACAGCTAACTATGGCTACACCTTC	CASSQATANYGYTF
TRBD1	.	TRBJ1-3	TRBV6-5	TGTGCCAGCGTCAACAGGGGAATCGGAAACACCATATATTTT	CASVNRGIGNTIYF
.	.	TRBJ1-6	TRBV15	TGTGCCACCAGCAGAGATAGGGGCGCAGGTTCACCCCTCCACTTT	CATSRDRGAGSPLHF
TRBD1	.	TRBJ2-5	TRBV3-1/TRBV3-2	TGTGCCAGCAGCCTCGGGACAGGGCAAAGGAACACCCAGTACTTC	CASSLGTGQRNTQYF
TRBD1	.	TRBJ1-1	TRBV6-5	TGTGCCAGCAGTTGGGACAGCCGTACTGAAGCTTTCTTT	CASSWDSRTEAFF
TRBD1	.	TRBJ2-5	TRBV7-2	TGTGCCAGCAGCTTAACAGGGGGGCAGGAGACCCAGTACTTC	CASSLTGGQETQYF
.	.	TRBJ1-4	TRBV19	TGTGCCAGTAGTACCGGAAGAACCCAAGGGGCAAGGGAAAAACTGTTTTTT	CASSTGRTQGAREKLFF
TRBD1	.	TRBJ1-2	TRBV5-1	TGCGCCAGCAGCCCAGACCCGGGGACAGTATATGGCTACACCTTC	CASSPDPGTVYGYTF
.	.	TRBJ2-5	TRBV5-6	TGTGCCAGCAGCTTGGGACATTGGGAGACCCAGTACTTC	CASSLGHWETQYF
.	few	TRBJ2-7	TRBV5-6	TGTGCCAGCAGCAAAACCGGGACCTACGAGCAGTACTTC	CASSKTGTYEQYF
TRBD2	.	TRBJ2-3	TRBV7-9	TGTGCCAGCAGCTCAACTAGCGGGGGAACAGATACGCAGTATTTT	CASSSTSGGTDTQYF
.	.	TRBJ2-7	TRBV10-1	TGCGCCAGCAGTGAGACGGGGACTTTCCAGGAGCAGTACTTC	CASSETGTFQEQYF
.	.	TRBJ2-7	TRBV7-9	TGTGCCAGCAGCGTAACAGGGACCGGGCAGTACTTC	CASSVTGTGQYF